The clone carrying this T cell receptor beta chain has just a few counts. Its antigen is not known. These data come from a study of beta chain features in type 1 diabetes. The overall study: Examination of sorted cells across all samples involved 90 million to 120 million cells.

Overall study findings and caveats: In every one of the four CD4+ subsets, TCRB CDR3s were moderately but significantly shorter in Type 1 diabetes patients.

Germline assignment: CDR1 WSHSY and CDR2 SAAADI. The V end was cut by 1 base, the J end by 2 bases, with 8 bases between. The CDR3 has 14 amino acids. Sorting with CD45RO/CCR7/CD25/CD127/CD95/CD27 yielded naive, central memory, regulatory and stem-like memory CD4+ cells. All of the isolated RNA was reverse transcribed, so expressed TCRB transcripts were sequenced. Generated by immunoSEQ multiplex PCR, the TCRdb table keeps only in-frame clones and is missing some. This repertoire shows 600,000 or so clones, roughly 13% found once; its top ten account for roughly 0.04%. This TCR derives from a man between 18 and 29 years old with type 1 diabetes. J is TRBJ2-5 and V is TRBV10-2; D is uncertain. The sequenced sample consisted of naive CD4+ T cells from blood. In DNA, the CDR3 is TGCGCCAGCAGTGAGTGGGTACCTCAAGAGACCCAGTACTTC. Amino acids: CASSEWVPQETQYF.